Reported below is one T cell receptor (beta chain). Its antigen is still unknown. A second PCR, run for roughly 7 to 11 cycles, used a sample-barcoded 5' primer plus a J-beta primer mix. Every cDNA molecule carried a tag from a template-switch adaptor bearing 12 random nucleotides. TCRdb used MiXCR to reprocess the 5' RACE reads, holding one entry per CDR3 protein. The table includes some 690,000 distinct CDR3 sequences, 22% detected once. The CDR3 spans 14 residues. Per the germline V gene, CDR1 is SGHAT and CDR2 is FQNNGV. V was shortened by 5 bases and J by 7 bases, with 14 bases between the two germline ends. This sample is drawn from a study of blood T cells in healthy people across ages. Study results and limitations: Whereas aged donors had fewer naive CD4+ cells, long-lived donors had more of them and higher diversity. CMV status of donors was not determined, possibly confounding expanded clonotype changes.

The chain couples TRBV11-2 to TRBJ1-4, with D tentatively TRBD1 (5 bases). The receptor's source is a man between 65 and 85 years old in good health. Specimen: blood. The CDR3: CASSAGTAGEKLFF. The CDR3, as DNA: TGTGCCAGCAGCGCCGGGACCGCGGGTGAAAAACTGTTTTTT.